The clone carrying this T cell receptor beta chain was found many times. The entry originates in a study of radiation and T cells in renal cell carcinoma. This table comes from immunoSEQ multiplex PCR, and its TCRdb copy is limited to in-frame clones, with some not included. This sample carries around 94,000 clones, just under 85% of them seen once, and the ten largest clones take around 9.4%. Time point meaning: blood 4 weeks post-SBRT, at nephrectomy. Treatment given: 15 Gy SBRT to primary tumor, nephrectomy 4 weeks later. CDR3 size: 14 residues. The V and J ends lost 2 bases and 7 bases respectively, with 13 bases between them. Germline loops: CDR1 SGHRS, CDR2 YFSETQ.

The origin of this receptor is a man aged 50-59 years with renal cell carcinoma. The rearrangement links TRBV5-1 to TRBJ1-5, with D possibly being TRBD1 (5 bases). Sequenced here: blood, sampled from a patient whose treatment included radiotherapy and nephrectomy. The CDR3: CASSFEGGTQPQHF. The DNA of the CDR3 is TGCGCCAGCAGCTTCGAAGGAGGGACGCAGCCCCAGCATTTT.